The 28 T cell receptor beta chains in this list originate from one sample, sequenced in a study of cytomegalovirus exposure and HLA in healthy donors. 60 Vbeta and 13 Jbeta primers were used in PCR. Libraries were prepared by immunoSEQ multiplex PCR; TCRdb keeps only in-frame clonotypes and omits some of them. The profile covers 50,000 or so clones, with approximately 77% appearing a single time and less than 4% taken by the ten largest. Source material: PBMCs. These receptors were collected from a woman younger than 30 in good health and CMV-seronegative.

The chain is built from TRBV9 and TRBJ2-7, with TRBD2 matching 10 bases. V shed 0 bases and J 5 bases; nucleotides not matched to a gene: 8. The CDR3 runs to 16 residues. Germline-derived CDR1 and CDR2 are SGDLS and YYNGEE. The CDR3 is CASSVGGAGGSDEQYF. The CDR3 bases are TGTGCCAGCAGCGTAGGGGGAGCGGGAGGGTCCGACGAGCAGTACTTC.

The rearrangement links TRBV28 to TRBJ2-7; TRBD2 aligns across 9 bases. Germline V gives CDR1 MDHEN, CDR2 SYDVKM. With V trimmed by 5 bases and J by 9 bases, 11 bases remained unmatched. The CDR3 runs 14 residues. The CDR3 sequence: CASSPPGLAPLQYF. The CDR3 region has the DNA TGTGCCAGCAGTCCACCGGGACTAGCTCCTTTGCAGTACTTC.

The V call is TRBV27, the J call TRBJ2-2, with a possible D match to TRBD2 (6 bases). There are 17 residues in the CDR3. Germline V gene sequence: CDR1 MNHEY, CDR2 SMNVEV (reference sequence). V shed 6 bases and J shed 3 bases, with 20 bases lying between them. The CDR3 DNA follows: TGTGCCAGCAGCCCATCTAATAACGGAGGGCACACCGGGGAGCTGTTTTTT. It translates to CASSPSNNGGHTGELFF.

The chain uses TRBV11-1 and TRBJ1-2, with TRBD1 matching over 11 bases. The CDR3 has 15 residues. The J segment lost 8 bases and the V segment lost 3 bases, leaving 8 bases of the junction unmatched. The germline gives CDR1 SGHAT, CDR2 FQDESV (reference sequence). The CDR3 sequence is CASSLRTGGPKGYTF. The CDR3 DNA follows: TGTGCCAGCAGCTTGCGGACAGGGGGCCCGAAGGGCTACACCTTC.

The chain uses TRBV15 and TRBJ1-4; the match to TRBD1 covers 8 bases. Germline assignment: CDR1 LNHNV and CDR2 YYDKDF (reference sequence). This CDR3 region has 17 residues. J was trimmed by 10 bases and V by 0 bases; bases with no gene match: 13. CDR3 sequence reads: CATSRDSDRGPQGKLFF. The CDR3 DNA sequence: TGTGCCACCAGCAGAGATTCCGACAGGGGACCCCAAGGAAAACTGTTTTTT.

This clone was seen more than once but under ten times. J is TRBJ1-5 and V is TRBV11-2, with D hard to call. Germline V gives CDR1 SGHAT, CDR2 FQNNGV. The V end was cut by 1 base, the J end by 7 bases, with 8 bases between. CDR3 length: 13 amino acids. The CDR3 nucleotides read TGTGCCAGCAGCTTAGGCAATGAGCAGCCCCAGCATTTT. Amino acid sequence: CASSLGNEQPQHF.

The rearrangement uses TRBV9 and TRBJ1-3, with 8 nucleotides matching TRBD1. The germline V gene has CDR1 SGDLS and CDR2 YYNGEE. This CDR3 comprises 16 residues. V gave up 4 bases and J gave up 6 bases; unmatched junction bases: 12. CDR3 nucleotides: TGTGCCAGCAGCCCTTGGACAGGGAAGCTCCCAAACACCATATATTTT. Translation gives CASSPWTGKLPNTIYF.

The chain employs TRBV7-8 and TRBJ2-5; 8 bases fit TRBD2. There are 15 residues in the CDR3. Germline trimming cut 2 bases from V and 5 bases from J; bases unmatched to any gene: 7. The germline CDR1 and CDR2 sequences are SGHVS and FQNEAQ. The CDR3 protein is CASSLIAGLEETQYF. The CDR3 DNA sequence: TGTGCCAGCAGCTTAATAGCGGGGCTGGAGGAGACCCAGTACTTC.

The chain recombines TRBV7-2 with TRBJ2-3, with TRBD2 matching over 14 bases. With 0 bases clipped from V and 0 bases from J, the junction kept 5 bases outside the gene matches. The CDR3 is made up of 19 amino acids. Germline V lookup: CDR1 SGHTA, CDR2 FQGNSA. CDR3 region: CASSLARLAGGRSTDTQYF. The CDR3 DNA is TGTGCCAGCAGCTTAGCCCGACTAGCGGGAGGGCGTAGCACAGATACGCAGTATTTT.

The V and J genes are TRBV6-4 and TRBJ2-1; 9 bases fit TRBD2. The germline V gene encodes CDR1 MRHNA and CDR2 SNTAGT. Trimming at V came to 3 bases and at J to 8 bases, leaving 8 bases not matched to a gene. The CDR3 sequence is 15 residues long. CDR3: CASSDSAGGVDEQFF. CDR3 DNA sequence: TGTGCCAGCAGTGATTCGGCGGGAGGGGTGGATGAGCAGTTCTTC.

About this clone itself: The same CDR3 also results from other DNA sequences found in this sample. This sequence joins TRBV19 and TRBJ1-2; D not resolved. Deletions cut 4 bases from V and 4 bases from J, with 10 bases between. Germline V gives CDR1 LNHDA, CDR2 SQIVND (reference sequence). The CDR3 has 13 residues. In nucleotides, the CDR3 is TGTGCCAGTAGTAGTAAGGGAGGCTATGGCTACACCTTC. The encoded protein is CASSSKGGYGYTF.

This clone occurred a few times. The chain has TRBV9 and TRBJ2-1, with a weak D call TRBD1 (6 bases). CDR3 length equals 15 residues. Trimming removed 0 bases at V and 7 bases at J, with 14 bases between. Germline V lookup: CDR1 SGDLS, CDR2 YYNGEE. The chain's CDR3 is CASSVDRAGVNEQFF. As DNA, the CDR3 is TGTGCCAGCAGCGTAGATCGGGCAGGGGTTAATGAGCAGTTCTTC.

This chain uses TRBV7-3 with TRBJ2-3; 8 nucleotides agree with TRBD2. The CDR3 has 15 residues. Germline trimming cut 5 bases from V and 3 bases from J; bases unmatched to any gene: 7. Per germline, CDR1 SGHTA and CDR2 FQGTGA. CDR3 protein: CASSPGLGGTDTQYF. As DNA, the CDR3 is TGTGCCAGCAGCCCGGGACTAGGTGGGACAGATACGCAGTATTTT.

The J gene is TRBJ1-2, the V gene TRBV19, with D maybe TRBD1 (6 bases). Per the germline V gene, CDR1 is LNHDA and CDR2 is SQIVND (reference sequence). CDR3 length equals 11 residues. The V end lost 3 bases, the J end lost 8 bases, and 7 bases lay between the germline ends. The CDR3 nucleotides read TGTGCCAGTAGTATGCAGGGGGGCTACACCTTC. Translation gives CASSMQGGYTF.

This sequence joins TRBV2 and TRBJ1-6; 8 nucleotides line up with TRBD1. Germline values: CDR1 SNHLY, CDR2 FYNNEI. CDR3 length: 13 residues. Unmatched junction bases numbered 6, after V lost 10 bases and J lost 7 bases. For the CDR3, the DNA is TGTGCCACCGAGGACAGGGCCAATTCACCCCTCCACTTT. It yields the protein CATEDRANSPLHF.

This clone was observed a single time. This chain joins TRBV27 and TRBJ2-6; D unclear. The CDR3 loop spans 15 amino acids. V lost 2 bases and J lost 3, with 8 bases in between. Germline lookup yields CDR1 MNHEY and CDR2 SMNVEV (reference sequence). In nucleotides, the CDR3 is TGTGCCAGCAGTTTAGACCGGAGTGGGGCCAACGTCCTGACTTTC. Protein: CASSLDRSGANVLTF.

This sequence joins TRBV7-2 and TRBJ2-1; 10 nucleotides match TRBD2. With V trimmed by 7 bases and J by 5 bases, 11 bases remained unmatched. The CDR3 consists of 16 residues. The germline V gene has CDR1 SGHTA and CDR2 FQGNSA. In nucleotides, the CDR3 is TGTGCCAGCACCAGGACAACTAGCGGGATCCACAATGAGCAGTTCTTC. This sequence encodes CASTRTTSGIHNEQFF.

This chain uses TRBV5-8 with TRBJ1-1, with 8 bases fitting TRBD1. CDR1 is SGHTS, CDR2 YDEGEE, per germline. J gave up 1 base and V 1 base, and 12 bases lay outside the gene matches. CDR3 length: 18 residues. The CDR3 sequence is CASSLYLGQGVKNTEAFF. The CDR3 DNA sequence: TGTGCCAGCAGCTTGTATCTCGGACAGGGTGTAAAGAACACTGAAGCTTTCTTT. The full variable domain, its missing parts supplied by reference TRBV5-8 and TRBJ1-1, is EAGVTQSPTHLIKTRGQQATLRCSPISGHTSVYWYQQALGLGLQFLLWYDEGEERNRGNFPPRFSGRQFPNYSSELNVNALELEDSALYLCASSLYLGQGVKNTEAFFGQGTRLTVV.

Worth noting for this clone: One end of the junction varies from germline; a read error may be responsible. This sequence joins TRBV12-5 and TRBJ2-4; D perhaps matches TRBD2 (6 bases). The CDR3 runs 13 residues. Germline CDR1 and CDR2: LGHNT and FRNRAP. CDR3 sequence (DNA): TGTGCTAGTGATCACCGCACTAGCAACAGTCAGTACTTC. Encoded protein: CASDHRTSNSQYF.

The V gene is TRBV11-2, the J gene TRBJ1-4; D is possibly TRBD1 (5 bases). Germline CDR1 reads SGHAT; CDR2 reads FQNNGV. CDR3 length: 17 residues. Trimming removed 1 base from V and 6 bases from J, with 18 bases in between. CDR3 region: CASSLVGIGARDEKLFF. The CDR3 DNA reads TGTGCCAGCAGCTTAGTAGGTATAGGGGCCCGAGATGAAAAACTGTTTTTT. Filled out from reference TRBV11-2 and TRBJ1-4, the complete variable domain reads EAGVAQSPRYKIIEKRQSVAFWCNPISGHATLYWYQQILGQGPKLLIQFQNNGVVDDSQLPKDRFSAERLKGVDSTLKIQPAKLEDSAVYLCASSLVGIGARDEKLFFGSGTQLSVL.

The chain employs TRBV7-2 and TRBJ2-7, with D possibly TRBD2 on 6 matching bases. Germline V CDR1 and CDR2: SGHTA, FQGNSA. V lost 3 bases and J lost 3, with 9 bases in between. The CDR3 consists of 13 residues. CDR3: CASSLRDFYEQYF. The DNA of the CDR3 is TGTGCCAGCAGCTTGCGGGACTTCTACGAGCAGTACTTC.

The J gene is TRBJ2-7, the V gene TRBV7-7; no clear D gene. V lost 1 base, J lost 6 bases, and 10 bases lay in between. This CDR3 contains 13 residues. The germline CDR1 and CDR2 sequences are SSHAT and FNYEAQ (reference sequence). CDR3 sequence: CASSLGRRTEQYF. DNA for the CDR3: TGTGCCAGCAGCTTAGGGCGGCGTACCGAGCAGTACTTC.

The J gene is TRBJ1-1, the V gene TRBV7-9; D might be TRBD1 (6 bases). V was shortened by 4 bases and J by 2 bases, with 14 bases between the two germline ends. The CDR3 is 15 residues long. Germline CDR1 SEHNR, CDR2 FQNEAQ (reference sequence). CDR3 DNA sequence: TGTGCCAGCAGCTCCGAAAACAGGGTAAACACTGAAGCTTTCTTT. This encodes CASSSENRVNTEAFF.

CDR3 protein: CASSPSDRADYGYTF. In nucleotides, the CDR3 is TGTGCCAGCAGCCCTTCGGACAGGGCAGACTATGGCTACACCTTC. V and J are TRBV5-4 and TRBJ1-2; the match to TRBD1 covers 8 bases. Looked up from germline, CDR1 is SGHNT and CDR2 is YYREEE (reference sequence). The CDR3 sequence is 15 residues long. J gave up 3 bases and V 4 bases, and 8 bases lay outside the gene matches.

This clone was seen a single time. CDR3 protein: CASSFRLAGDLWETQYF. CDR3 sequence (DNA): TGCGCCAGCAGCTTTCGGCTAGCGGGAGACCTATGGGAGACCCAGTACTTC. The V gene is TRBV5-1, the J gene TRBJ2-5; TRBD2 agrees at 10 bases. Germline CDR1 reads SGHRS; CDR2 reads YFSETQ. Trimming took 2 bases from V and 5 from J; bases not matched to a gene: 12. The CDR3 totals 17 residues.

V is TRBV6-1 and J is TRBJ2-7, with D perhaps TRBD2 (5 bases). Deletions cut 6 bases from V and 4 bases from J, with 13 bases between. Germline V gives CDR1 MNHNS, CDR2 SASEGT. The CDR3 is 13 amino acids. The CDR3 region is CASSDSPGYEQYF. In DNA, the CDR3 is TGTGCCAGCAGCGACTCCCCGGGGTACGAGCAGTACTTC.

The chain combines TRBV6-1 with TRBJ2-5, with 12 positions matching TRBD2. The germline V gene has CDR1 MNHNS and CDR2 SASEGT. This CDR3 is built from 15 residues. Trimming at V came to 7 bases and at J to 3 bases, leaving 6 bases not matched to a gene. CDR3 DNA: TGTGCCAGCACGCTCGGACTAGCGGGAAAAGAGACCCAGTACTTC. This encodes CASTLGLAGKETQYF.

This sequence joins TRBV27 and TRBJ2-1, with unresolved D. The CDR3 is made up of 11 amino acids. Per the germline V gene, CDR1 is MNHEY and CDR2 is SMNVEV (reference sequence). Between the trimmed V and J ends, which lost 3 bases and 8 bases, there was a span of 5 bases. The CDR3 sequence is CASSFYDEQFF. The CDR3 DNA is TGTGCCAGCAGTTTCTATGATGAGCAGTTCTTC.